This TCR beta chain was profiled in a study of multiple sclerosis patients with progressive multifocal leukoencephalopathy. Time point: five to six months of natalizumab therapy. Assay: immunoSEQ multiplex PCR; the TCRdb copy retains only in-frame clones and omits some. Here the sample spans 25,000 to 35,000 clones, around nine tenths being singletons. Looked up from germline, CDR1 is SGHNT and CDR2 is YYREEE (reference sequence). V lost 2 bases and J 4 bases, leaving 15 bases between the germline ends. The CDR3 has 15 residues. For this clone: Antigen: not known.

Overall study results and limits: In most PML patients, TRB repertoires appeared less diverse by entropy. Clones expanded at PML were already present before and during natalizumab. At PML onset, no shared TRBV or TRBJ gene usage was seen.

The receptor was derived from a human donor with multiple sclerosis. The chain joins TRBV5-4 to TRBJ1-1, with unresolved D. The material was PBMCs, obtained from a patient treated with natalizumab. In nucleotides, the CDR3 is TGTGCCAGCAGCTTTCTCGGGGTACGCGGCACTGAAGCTTTCTTT. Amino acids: CASSFLGVRGTEAFF.